Sequencing of this T cell receptor beta chain was carried out in a study of shared clonotypes between healthy human individuals. Study-wide findings and caveats: Incompleteness in sorted-subset sequencing, despite large depth, was shown by rarefaction. Across subsets, estimated richness was generally greater for naive than for memory populations.

Measured with immunoSEQ multiplex PCR; TCRdb has only the in-frame clones, and not every one. The sample includes about 680,000 clones, approximately 79% of them seen just once. Trimming took off 5 bases at V and 2 bases at J, with 14 bases between the two ends. This CDR3 region has 15 residues. From germline, CDR1 is SGHTA and CDR2 FQGNSA. Healthy HIV-negative adults with no recent acute infections or vaccinations were recruited as donors. Donors comprised only Caucasian adults living in Nashville, Tennessee. Concerning this clone itself: Its specificity is not known.

Sequencing was performed on memory CD4+ T cells sorted from blood. Subset of the sample: CD45RA-negative fraction. This chain links TRBV7-2 with TRBJ2-3; possible D gene TRBD1, 6 bases. This receptor was taken from a woman under 40 in good health. Here the CDR3 reads CASSDGQLITDTQYF. The CDR3 region has the DNA TGTGCCAGCAGCGATGGACAGCTAATCACAGATACGCAGTATTTT.